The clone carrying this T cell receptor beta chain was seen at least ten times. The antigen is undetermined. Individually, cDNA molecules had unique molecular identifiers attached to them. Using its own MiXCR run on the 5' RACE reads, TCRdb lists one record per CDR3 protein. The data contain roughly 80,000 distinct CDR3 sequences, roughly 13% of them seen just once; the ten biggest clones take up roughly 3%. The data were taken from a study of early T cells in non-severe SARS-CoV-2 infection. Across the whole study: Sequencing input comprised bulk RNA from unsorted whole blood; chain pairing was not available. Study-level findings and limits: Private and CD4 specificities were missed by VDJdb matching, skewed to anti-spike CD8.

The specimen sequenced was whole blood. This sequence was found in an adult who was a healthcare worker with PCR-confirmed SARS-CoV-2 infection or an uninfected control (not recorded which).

CDR3 amino acids: CASSSPWTDNQPQHF. CDR3 in DNA: TGTGCCAGCAGTTCACCTTGGACAGACAATCAGCCCCAGCATTTT. This chain links TRBV28 with TRBJ1-5, with a weak D call TRBD1 (6 bases). CDR1 and CDR2 from the germline V gene are MDHEN and SYDVKM. V lost 4 bases to trimming and J lost 3 bases, with 13 bases between them. The CDR3 length is 15 residues.